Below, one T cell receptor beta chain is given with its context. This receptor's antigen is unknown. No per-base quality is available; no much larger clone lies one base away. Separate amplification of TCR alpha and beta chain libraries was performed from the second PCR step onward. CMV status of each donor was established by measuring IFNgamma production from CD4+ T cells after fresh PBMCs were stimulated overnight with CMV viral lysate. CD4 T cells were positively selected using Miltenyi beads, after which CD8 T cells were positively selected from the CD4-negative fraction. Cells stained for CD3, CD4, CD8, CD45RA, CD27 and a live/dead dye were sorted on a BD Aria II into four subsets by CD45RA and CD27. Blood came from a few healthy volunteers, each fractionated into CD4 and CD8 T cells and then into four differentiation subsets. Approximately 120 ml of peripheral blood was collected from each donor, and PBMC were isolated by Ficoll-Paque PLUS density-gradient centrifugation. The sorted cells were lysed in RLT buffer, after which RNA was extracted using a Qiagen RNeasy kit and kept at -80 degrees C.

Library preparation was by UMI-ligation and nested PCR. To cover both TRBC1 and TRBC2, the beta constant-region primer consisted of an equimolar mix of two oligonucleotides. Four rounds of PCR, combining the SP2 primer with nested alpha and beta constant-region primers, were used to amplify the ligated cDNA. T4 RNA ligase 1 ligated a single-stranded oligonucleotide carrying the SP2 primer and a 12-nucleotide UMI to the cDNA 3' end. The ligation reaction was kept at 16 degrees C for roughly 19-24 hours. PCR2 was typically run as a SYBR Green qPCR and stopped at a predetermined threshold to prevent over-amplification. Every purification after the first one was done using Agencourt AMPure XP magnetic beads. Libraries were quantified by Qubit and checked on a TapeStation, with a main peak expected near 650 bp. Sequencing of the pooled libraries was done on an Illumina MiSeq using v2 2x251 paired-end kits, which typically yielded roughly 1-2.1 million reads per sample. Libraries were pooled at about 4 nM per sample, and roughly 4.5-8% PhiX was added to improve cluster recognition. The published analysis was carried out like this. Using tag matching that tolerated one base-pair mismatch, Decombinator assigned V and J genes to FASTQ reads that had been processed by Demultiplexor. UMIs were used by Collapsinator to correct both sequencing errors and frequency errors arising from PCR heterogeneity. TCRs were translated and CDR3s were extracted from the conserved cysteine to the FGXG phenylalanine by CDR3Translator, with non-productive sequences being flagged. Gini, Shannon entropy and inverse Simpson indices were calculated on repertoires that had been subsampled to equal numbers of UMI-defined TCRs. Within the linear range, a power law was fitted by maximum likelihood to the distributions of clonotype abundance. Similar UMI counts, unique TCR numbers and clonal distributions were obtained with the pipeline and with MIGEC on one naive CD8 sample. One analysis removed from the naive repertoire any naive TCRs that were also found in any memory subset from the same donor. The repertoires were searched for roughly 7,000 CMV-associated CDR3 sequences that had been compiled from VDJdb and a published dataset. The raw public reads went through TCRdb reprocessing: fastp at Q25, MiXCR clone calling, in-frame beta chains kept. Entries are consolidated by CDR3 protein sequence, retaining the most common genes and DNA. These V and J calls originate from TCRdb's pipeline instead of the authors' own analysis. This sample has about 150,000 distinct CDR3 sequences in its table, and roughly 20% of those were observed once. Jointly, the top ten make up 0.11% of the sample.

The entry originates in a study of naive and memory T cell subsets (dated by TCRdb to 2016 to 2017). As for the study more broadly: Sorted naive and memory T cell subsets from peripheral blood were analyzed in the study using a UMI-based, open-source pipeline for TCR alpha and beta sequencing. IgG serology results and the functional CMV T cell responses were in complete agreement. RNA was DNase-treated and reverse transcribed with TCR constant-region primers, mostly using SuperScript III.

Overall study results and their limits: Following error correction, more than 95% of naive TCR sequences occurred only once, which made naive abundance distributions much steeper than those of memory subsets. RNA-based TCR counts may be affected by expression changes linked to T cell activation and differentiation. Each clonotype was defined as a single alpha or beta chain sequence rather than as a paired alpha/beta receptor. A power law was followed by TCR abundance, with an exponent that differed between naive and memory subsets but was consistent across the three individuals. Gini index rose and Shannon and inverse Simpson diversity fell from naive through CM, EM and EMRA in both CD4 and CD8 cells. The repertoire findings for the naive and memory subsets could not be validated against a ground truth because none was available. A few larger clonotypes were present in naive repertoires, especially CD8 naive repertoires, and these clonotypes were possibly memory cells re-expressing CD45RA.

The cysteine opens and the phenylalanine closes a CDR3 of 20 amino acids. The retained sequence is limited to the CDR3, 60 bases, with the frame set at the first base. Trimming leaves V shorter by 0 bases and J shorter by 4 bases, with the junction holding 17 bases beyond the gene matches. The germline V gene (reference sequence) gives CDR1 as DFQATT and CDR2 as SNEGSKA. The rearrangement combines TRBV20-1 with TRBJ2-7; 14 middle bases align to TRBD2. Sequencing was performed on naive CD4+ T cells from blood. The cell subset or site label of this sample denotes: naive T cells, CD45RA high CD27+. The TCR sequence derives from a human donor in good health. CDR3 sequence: CSARERPTGTSGSVRYEQYF. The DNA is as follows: TGCAGTGCTAGAGAAAGGCCGACCGGGACTAGCGGGAGTGTTCGGTACGAGCAGTACTTC.